This entry concerns a single T cell receptor beta chain. The germline gives CDR1 SNHLY, CDR2 FYNNEI. V shed 5 bases and J 8 bases; nucleotides not matched to a gene: 9. The CDR3 has 14 amino acids. This entry comes from a study of Tregs in tolerant kidney transplant recipients. Libraries were prepared by immunoSEQ multiplex PCR; TCRdb keeps only in-frame clonotypes and omits some of them. The sample includes about 73,000 clones, 95% to 98% of them seen just once. J is TRBJ1-1 and V is TRBV2; 9 nucleotides align to TRBD1. This material consisted of CD4+ T cells from blood, taken before the transplant. This clonotype was obtained from a human donor who received a combined kidney and bone marrow transplant. The chain's CDR3 is CASSKYRGRDEAFF. CDR3 DNA sequence: TGTGCCAGCAGTAAATACAGGGGGCGAGACGAAGCTTTCTTT.